Each of the 26 T cell receptor beta chains below was sequenced from the same sample in a study of T cell responses to AZD1222 COVID-19 vaccine. The assay was immunoSEQ multiplex PCR, and TCRdb's table has in-frame clones only and misses some. The repertoire holds about 140,000 clones, around 90% seen once, with 4% to 5.5% in the top ten. This specimen was peripheral blood, taken on day 0 of AZD1222 vaccination. These receptors were taken from an adult in good health.

The DNA for the CDR3 is TGTGCCAGCAGCCAAGAAGGACTAGCGGCCTCCTACAATGAGCAGTTCTTC. Its translation: CASSQEGLAASYNEQFF. The V and J genes are TRBV3-1 (or the pseudogene TRBV3-2) and TRBJ2-1, with 10 bases lining up with TRBD2. With V trimmed by 0 bases and J by 0 bases, 2 bases remained unmatched. Germline CDR1 is LGHDT and CDR2 is YNNKEL (reference sequence). This CDR3 spans 17 amino acids.

The rearrangement uses TRBV18 and TRBJ1-5; a possible D gene is TRBD1 (5 bases). The CDR3 spans 13 residues. V lost 2 bases and J lost 5, with 7 bases in between. CDR1 KGHSH and CDR2 LQKENI come from the germline V gene. CDR3 sequence (DNA): TGTGCCAGCTCACCAGACAGTTATCAGCCCCAGCATTTT. This sequence encodes CASSPDSYQPQHF.

V and J are TRBV7-2 and TRBJ2-7, with 8 positions matching TRBD2. After removal of 4 bases from V and 4 bases from J, the junction contained 9 bases not matched to a gene. Germline V gives CDR1 SGHTA, CDR2 FQGNSA. This CDR3 is 15 amino acids long. The chain's CDR3 is CASSSQVGGGYEQYF. The CDR3 DNA reads as TGTGCCAGCAGCTCCCAGGTCGGGGGGGGATACGAGCAGTACTTC.

The chain combines TRBV19 with TRBJ1-5; perhaps TRBD1 as D (5 bases). The CDR3 sequence is 16 residues long. Germline assignment: CDR1 LNHDA and CDR2 SQIVND (reference sequence). With 7 bases removed from V and 0 bases from J, the gap between germline ends came to 16 bases. The CDR3 sequence: CASKQWQDNSNQPQHF. The CDR3 nucleotides read TGTGCCAGTAAACAATGGCAGGACAATAGCAATCAGCCCCAGCATTTT.

The V gene is TRBV7-9, the J gene TRBJ1-1; possible D gene TRBD1, 6 bases. Germline V gene data show CDR1 as SEHNR and CDR2 as FQNEAQ (reference sequence). The CDR3 covers 15 residues. V was clipped by 3 bases and J by 4 bases, with 15 bases between them. The chain's CDR3 is CASSLSYVGGTEAFF. The DNA of the CDR3 is TGTGCCAGCAGCTTGTCGTACGTAGGGGGCACTGAAGCTTTCTTT.

This sequence joins TRBV9 and TRBJ2-7, with a weak D call TRBD1 (6 bases). Germline CDR1 and CDR2: SGDLS and YYNGEE. This CDR3 has 13 residues. V lost 3 bases to trimming and J lost 3 bases, with 10 bases between them. This CDR3 is CASSARTDYEQYF. DNA of the CDR3: TGTGCCAGCAGCGCGAGGACAGACTACGAGCAGTACTTC.

This rearrangement joins TRBV4-2 to TRBJ1-2; D unresolved. The CDR3 loop spans 17 amino acids. Per germline, CDR1 LGHNA and CDR2 YNFKEQ. V dropped 0 bases and J dropped 3 bases, with 17 bases sitting between them. The CDR3 spells CASSQEVALARDYGYTF. Written as DNA, the CDR3 is TGTGCCAGCAGCCAAGAAGTCGCCCTGGCGCGGGACTATGGCTACACCTTC.

The chain uses TRBV24-1 and TRBJ1-2, with D possibly being TRBD1 (6 bases). The CDR3 is 15 amino acids. Trimming pared 2 bases from V and 4 bases from J, leaving 13 bases between. CDR1 is KGHDR, CDR2 SFDVKD, per germline. The CDR3 coding sequence is TGTGCCACCAGTGATTCGGGGGGCCTGGGCTATGGCTACACCTTC. Protein: CATSDSGGLGYGYTF.

CDR3 DNA: TGTGCCACCAGCATTTATCAGGGAATGGCTTTCTTT. Residues: CATSIYQGMAFF. V gene TRBV15 combines with J gene TRBJ1-1; tentative D call: TRBD1 (5 bases). CDR3 length equals 12 residues. Germline loops: CDR1 LNHNV, CDR2 YYDKDF (reference sequence). Trimming took 4 bases from V and 11 from J, leaving 14 bases between them. The whole variable domain, filled in from reference TRBV15 and TRBJ1-1, reads DAMVIQNPRYQVTQFGKPVTLSCSQTLNHNVMYWYQQKSSQAPKLLFHYYDKDFNNEADTPDNFQSRRPNTSFCFLDIRSPGLGDTAMYLCATSIYQGMAFFGQGTRLTVV.

The chain couples TRBV5-1 to TRBJ1-3; D is unresolved. The CDR3 consists of 19 residues. Looked up from germline, CDR1 is SGHRS and CDR2 is YFSETQ. The ends were cut back, 4 bases at V and 0 bases at J, with 23 bases in the middle. The CDR3, as DNA: TGCGCCAGCAGCCGGAACCTTTACACGCAACGAAACTCTGGAAACACCATATATTTT. Translated: CASSRNLYTQRNSGNTIYF.

With respect to this clone: Germline is not matched at one junction end, which may reflect a read error. CDR3 DNA sequence: TGTGCCAGCAGGGGACAGAGGTCCAGCAGTCAGCCCCAGCATTTT. As protein: CASRGQRSSSQPQHF. The chain couples TRBV2 to TRBJ1-5, with 7 bases matching TRBD1. The CDR3 runs to 15 residues. Germline V gene data show CDR1 as SNHLY and CDR2 as FYNNEI.

The rearrangement uses TRBV2 and TRBJ1-5; TRBD1 aligns across 7 bases. V trimming: 3 bases; J trimming: 6 bases; junction bases outside the gene matches: 17. The length of the CDR3 is 18 residues. Germline assignment: CDR1 SNHLY and CDR2 FYNNEI. The CDR3 nucleotides are TGTGCCAGCAGTGATCCGGGACAGCCGCTCTCAAGAGGTCAGCCCCAGCATTTT. As protein: CASSDPGQPLSRGQPQHF.

The chain carries TRBV18 and TRBJ2-7; D tentatively fits TRBD1 or TRBD2 (5 bases each). The CDR3 has 13 residues. From germline, CDR1 is KGHSH and CDR2 LQKENI. V dropped 1 base and J dropped 5 bases, with 9 bases sitting between them. CDR3 loop: CASSPLRDDEQYF. CDR3 coding DNA: TGTGCCAGCTCACCACTACGGGACGACGAGCAGTACTTC.

The chain couples TRBV28 to TRBJ1-6; D uncertain. This CDR3 contains 14 residues. Germline V gene lookup returns CDR1 MDHEN and CDR2 SYDVKM. The ends were cut back, 11 bases at V and 0 bases at J, with 11 bases in the middle. The CDR3 is CAAGKFSYNSPLHF. In DNA, the CDR3 is TGTGCCGCCGGGAAGTTCTCCTATAATTCACCCCTCCACTTT.

The chain carries TRBV7-6 and TRBJ2-2; 10 positions match TRBD2. CDR1 and CDR2 (germline): SGHVS, FNYEAQ. V dropped 5 bases and J dropped 5; count of bases not matched to a gene: 8. CDR3 length: 16 residues. The CDR3 nucleotides are TGTGCCAGCAGCCTCGGGTCTAGCGGGAGTACCGGGGAGCTGTTTTTT. Translated, it gives CASSLGSSGSTGELFF.

The chain employs TRBV5-1 and TRBJ1-2; a weak D match, TRBD1 (5 bases). Germline V gives CDR1 SGHRS, CDR2 YFSETQ. V lost 0 bases and J 6 bases, leaving 12 bases between the germline ends. The CDR3 loop spans 14 amino acids. The CDR3 protein is CASSLAPGFDGYTF. For the CDR3, the DNA is TGCGCCAGCAGCTTGGCGCCAGGGTTCGATGGCTACACCTTC.

This chain joins TRBV15 and TRBJ2-7; weak D call: TRBD1 (6 bases). Trimming removed 6 bases at V and 6 bases at J, with 15 bases between. This CDR3 contains 13 residues. Germline-derived CDR1 and CDR2 are LNHNV and YYDKDF (reference sequence). This chain's CDR3 is CATRTPGVLEQYF. The CDR3 bases are TGTGCCACCAGAACCCCAGGGGTTCTCGAGCAGTACTTC.

The CDR3 protein is CASSVQSKSAGNTIYF. The CDR3 region has the DNA TGCGCCAGCAGCGTACAGAGCAAAAGCGCTGGAAACACCATATATTTT. V gene TRBV5-1 combines with J gene TRBJ1-3, with no clear D. The V and J ends lost 4 bases and 2 bases respectively, with 16 bases between them. Looked up from germline, CDR1 is SGHRS and CDR2 is YFSETQ. The CDR3 contains 16 residues.

V and J are TRBV6-1 and TRBJ1-3; D possibly corresponds to TRBD1 (6 bases). Germline CDR1 is MNHNS and CDR2 is SASEGT. CDR3 length: 17 residues. V was trimmed by 4 bases and J by 1 base, leaving 17 bases between them. The CDR3 region is CASSVSPPTGSGNTIYF. The CDR3 nucleotides read TGTGCCAGCAGTGTCAGTCCCCCCACAGGGTCTGGAAACACCATATATTTT.

V usage is TRBV29-1 and J usage is TRBJ2-1; 8 bases align to TRBD2. Germline trimming cut 6 bases from V and 5 bases from J; bases unmatched to any gene: 15. Per the germline V gene, CDR1 is SQVTM and CDR2 is ANQGSEA. CDR3 length: 16 residues. CDR3 coding DNA: TGCAGCGTCCGACCTAATGCGGGGGGAACCAACAATGAGCAGTTCTTC. The encoded protein is CSVRPNAGGTNNEQFF.

The rearrangement uses TRBV6-5 and TRBJ2-7; 8 nucleotides align to TRBD1. This CDR3 region has 14 residues. Per the germline V gene, CDR1 is MNHEY and CDR2 is SVGAGI. J was trimmed by 3 bases and V by 6 bases; bases with no gene match: 7. The CDR3 region has the DNA TGTGCCAGCAGCCTTGGGACAGGACACTACGAGCAGTACTTC. Encoded protein: CASSLGTGHYEQYF.

J is TRBJ1-2 and V is TRBV28; D ambiguous. The V and J ends lost 6 bases and 8 bases respectively, with 13 bases between them. CDR1 MDHEN and CDR2 SYDVKM come from the germline V gene. This CDR3 contains 12 residues. In nucleotides, the CDR3 is TGTGCCAGCAGGCCAAAGCGTAGCGGCTACACCTTC. It specifies CASRPKRSGYTF.

This clone appeared once. The chain is built from TRBV28 and TRBJ1-4; tentative D call: TRBD1 (6 bases). Germline V gene sequence: CDR1 MDHEN, CDR2 SYDVKM. The CDR3 is made up of 15 amino acids. The V end lost 6 bases, the J end lost 8 bases, and 19 bases lay between the germline ends. In nucleotides, the CDR3 is TGTGCCAGCAGGGCGGGGAACGGGGGCGAGGAAAAACTGTTTTTT. This sequence encodes CASRAGNGGEEKLFF.

The chain links TRBV10-3 to TRBJ2-7, with 7 bases aligning to TRBD2. The V gene's germline CDR1 is ENHRY and CDR2 SYGVKD. The CDR3 has 14 residues. J was trimmed by 4 bases and V by 0 bases; bases with no gene match: 3. CDR3 DNA: TGTGCCATCAGTGAGTCTGCTAGCGGATACGAGCAGTACTTC. Its protein product is CAISESASGYEQYF.

V usage is TRBV7-2 and J usage is TRBJ1-5; tentatively, D is TRBD1 (5 bases). CDR1 and CDR2 from the germline V gene are SGHTA and FQGNSA. V was shortened by 10 bases and J by 3 bases, with 16 bases between the two germline ends. This CDR3 contains 14 residues. The chain's CDR3 is CATNRGGDNQPQHF. Written as DNA, the CDR3 is TGTGCCACTAATCGGGGAGGGGACAATCAGCCCCAGCATTTT.

The chain carries TRBV7-9 and TRBJ1-1; D is possibly TRBD1 (5 bases). The V end lost 4 bases, the J end lost 2 bases, and 17 bases lay between the germline ends. The CDR3 length is 16 residues. Germline assignment: CDR1 SEHNR and CDR2 FQNEAQ (reference sequence). CDR3 loop: CASSSRPGEGNTEAFF. CDR3 in DNA: TGTGCCAGCAGCTCCCGGCCGGGGGAAGGAAACACTGAAGCTTTCTTT.